A single sample is the source of the 29 T cell receptor beta chains below, sequenced in a study of TIL therapy for anti-PD-1-resistant metastatic lung cancer. This was the immunoSEQ v3 assay. The assay was immunoSEQ multiplex PCR, and TCRdb's table has in-frame clones only and misses some. The data hold just over 25,000 clones, with approximately 72% observed a single time. Time point specified: pre-treatment sample, taken before nivolumab and TIL therapy. Most excised metastases sampled were pleural nodules or supraclavicular lymph nodes. The sample consisted of tumor tissue, taken at baseline. The receptors were sampled from a person aged 25-85 years with non-small cell lung cancer.

This clone has a handful of counts. The CDR3, as DNA: TGTGCCAGCAGTTACGAGTACGAGCAGTACTTC. It specifies CASSYEYEQYF. The chain employs TRBV6-5 and TRBJ2-7; no definite D call. This CDR3 has 11 amino acids. Germline V CDR1 and CDR2: MNHEY, SVGAGI. Trimming shortened V by 2 bases and J by 4 bases, and 3 bases separated the two germline ends.

V is TRBV11-2 and J is TRBJ1-2; D possibly corresponds to TRBD1 (5 bases). This CDR3 spans 13 amino acids. The V gene lost 5 bases and the J gene lost 4 bases, with 11 bases spanning the gap. The germline gives CDR1 SGHAT, CDR2 FQNNGV. The CDR3 sequence is CASSRTSSYGYTF. The CDR3 DNA reads as TGTGCCAGCAGCCGGACAAGCTCCTATGGCTACACCTTC.

The CDR3 loop reads CASSDSSSGYNEQFF. The CDR3 bases are TGTGCCAGCAGTGACTCTTCTAGCGGGTACAATGAGCAGTTCTTC. The chain joins TRBV6-4 to TRBJ2-1; 8 bases are a match to TRBD2. The junction had 2 bases not matched to a gene; V was cut back by 0 bases and J by 4 bases. Per germline, CDR1 MRHNA and CDR2 SNTAGT. There are 15 residues in the CDR3.

V is TRBV6-6 and J is TRBJ1-1; the D gene is possibly TRBD1 (5 bases). Germline-derived CDR1 and CDR2 are MNHNY and SVGAGI (reference sequence). This CDR3 comprises 13 residues. The V end lost 7 bases, the J end lost 0 bases, and 9 bases lay between the germline ends. The CDR3 protein is CASITGVNTEAFF. In DNA form, the CDR3 reads TGTGCCAGCATCACAGGAGTGAACACTGAAGCTTTCTTT.

This clone was seen only a few times. The rearrangement joins TRBV4-1 to TRBJ1-1; TRBD1 is a possible D gene (6 bases). This CDR3 has 15 amino acids. V shed 0 bases and J shed 4 bases, with 12 bases lying between them. Germline V gene sequence: CDR1 MGHRA, CDR2 YSYEKL. The DNA for the CDR3 is TGCGCCAGCAGCCAAGAGGGCGGGGGCGGCACTGAAGCTTTCTTT. Translating gives CASSQEGGGGTEAFF.

The chain has TRBV13 and TRBJ2-1, with 8 bases identical to TRBD2. From germline, CDR1 is PRHDT and CDR2 FYEKMQ (reference sequence). The CDR3 has 15 amino acids. J was trimmed by 6 bases and V by 6 bases; bases with no gene match: 10. Here the CDR3 DNA reads TGTGCCAGCAGTTACAGGGACGCGGGGGGCAATGAGCAGTTCTTC. Translated, it gives CASSYRDAGGNEQFF.

V is TRBV4-1 and J is TRBJ2-2; 12 bases are a match to TRBD1. Germline CDR1 and CDR2: MGHRA and YSYEKL. J was trimmed by 4 bases and V by 0 bases; bases with no gene match: 3. The CDR3 length is 17 residues. This chain's CDR3 is CASSQEGQGAFTGELFF. As DNA, the CDR3 is TGCGCCAGCAGCCAAGAGGGACAGGGGGCCTTCACCGGGGAGCTGTTTTTT.

This clone was counted a few times. This chain links TRBV21-1 with TRBJ1-6. TRBV21-1 is deemed a pseudogene. The CDR3 contains 14 residues. The CDR3 spells CASSKGGEHSPLHF. The DNA for the CDR3 is TGTGCCAGCAGCAAAGGAGGGGAGCATTCACCCCTCCACTTT.

The V call is TRBV10-1, the J call TRBJ2-1; 10 bases map to TRBD2. V shed 3 bases, J shed 4 bases, and the junction held 3 bases outside the gene matches. Germline loops: CDR1 WNHNN, CDR2 SYGVQD (reference sequence). The CDR3 is made up of 15 amino acids. CDR3: CASSDRTSGYNEQFF. In DNA form, the CDR3 reads TGCGCCAGCAGTGATAGGACTAGCGGTTACAATGAGCAGTTCTTC.

The chain recombines TRBV7-9 with TRBJ2-2, with D unresolved. Trimming left V 7 bases short and J 6 bases short, with 6 bases between. The CDR3 length is 11 residues. Germline loops: CDR1 SEHNR, CDR2 FQNEAQ (reference sequence). The CDR3 DNA reads TGTGCCAGCATGGTCGCCGGGGAGCTGTTTTTT. It yields the protein CASMVAGELFF.

This clone was counted only a few times. The chain recombines TRBV7-2 with TRBJ2-7; the match to TRBD1 covers 7 bases. CDR1 is SGHTA and CDR2 is FQGNSA in the germline V gene. CDR3 size: 13 residues. V trimming: 5 bases; J trimming: 1 base; junction bases outside the gene matches: 2. CDR3 bases: TGTGCCAGCAGCAAGACAGGGTCCTACGAGCAGTACTTC. Translation gives CASSKTGSYEQYF.

The CDR3: CASSHTSEKLFF. In DNA form, the CDR3 reads TGTGCCAGCAGCCACACCTCTGAAAAACTGTTTTTT. The rearrangement uses TRBV16 and TRBJ1-4; D not certain. The CDR3 is made up of 12 amino acids. Trimming took 3 bases from V and 7 from J, leaving 6 bases between them. The germline V gene has CDR1 KGHSY and CDR2 FQNENV.

This clone turned up a few times. J is TRBJ1-5 and V is TRBV6-5; unclear D gene. CDR3 length: 13 residues. V dropped 5 bases and J dropped 7 bases, with 12 bases sitting between them. Germline loops: CDR1 MNHEY, CDR2 SVGAGI. This CDR3 reads CASSRDGGQPQHF. CDR3 nucleotides: TGTGCCAGCAGTCGCGACGGTGGCCAGCCCCAGCATTTT.

This clone appeared a few times. This chain joins TRBV9 and TRBJ1-2; D is unclear. Trimming left V 0 bases short and J 0 bases short, with 9 bases between. The germline V gene has CDR1 SGDLS and CDR2 YYNGEE. The CDR3 has 15 residues. The CDR3 DNA reads as TGTGCCAGCAGCGTAGCCCTGGCAGCTAACTATGGCTACACCTTC. Amino acids: CASSVALAANYGYTF.

This sequence joins TRBV14 and TRBJ2-1; 7 bases map to TRBD2. This CDR3 contains 13 residues. The ends lost 4 bases at V and 14 bases at J; junction bases unmatched: 11. CDR1 is SGHDN, CDR2 FVKESK, per germline. CDR3 loop: CASSPPWGGEEFF. CDR3 DNA sequence: TGTGCCAGCAGCCCACCATGGGGGGGAGAGGAGTTCTTC.

This clone was seen only a few times. V and J are TRBV11-2 and TRBJ2-1; maybe TRBD2 (6 bases). Per germline, CDR1 SGHAT and CDR2 FQNNGV. This CDR3 is 13 amino acids long. Trimming pared 11 bases from V and 6 bases from J, leaving 17 bases between. In DNA form, the CDR3 reads TGTGCCGCGGGACCGCAGAGGGTCAATGAGCAGTTCTTC. Translation: CAAGPQRVNEQFF.

The J gene is TRBJ2-1, the V gene TRBV10-1, with a weak D call TRBD1 (6 bases). With 6 bases removed from V and 4 bases from J, the gap between germline ends came to 13 bases. The CDR3 totals 14 residues. Germline V gene data show CDR1 as WNHNN and CDR2 as SYGVQD (reference sequence). The CDR3 DNA sequence: TGCGCCAGCAGCCCCACTGGACAGTACAATGAGCAGTTCTTC. This encodes CASSPTGQYNEQFF.

The J gene is TRBJ1-1, the V gene TRBV19; D might be TRBD1 (6 bases). The CDR3 runs 15 residues. The germline V and J ends were trimmed by 3 bases and 2 bases, with 13 bases remaining between them. Per germline, CDR1 LNHDA and CDR2 SQIVND (reference sequence). The CDR3 here is CASSIDRRINTEAFF. Here the CDR3 DNA reads TGTGCCAGTAGTATTGACAGGAGAATAAACACTGAAGCTTTCTTT.

The chain employs TRBV10-3 and TRBJ2-7; TRBD1 aligns across 7 bases. Germline CDR1 is ENHRY and CDR2 is SYGVKD. The length of the CDR3 is 15 residues. J lost 6 bases, V lost 0 bases, and 8 bases had no gene match. The CDR3 region is CAISESNGQVGEQYF. The CDR3 DNA reads as TGTGCCATCAGTGAGTCGAACGGACAGGTGGGCGAGCAGTACTTC.

Only a few counts were recorded for this clone. The J gene is TRBJ1-6, the V gene TRBV4-1; D might be TRBD1 (6 bases). The CDR3 runs 13 residues. Trimming left V 0 bases short and J 11 bases short, with 8 bases between. Germline CDR1 MGHRA, CDR2 YSYEKL. CDR3 DNA sequence: TGCGCCAGCAGCCAAGAAGGGGGAACACCCCTCCACTTT. Its protein product is CASSQEGGTPLHF.

This clone came up a few times. The J gene is TRBJ2-5, the V gene TRBV7-9; D assignment may be TRBD1 or TRBD2 (5 bases each). Germline CDR1 reads SEHNR; CDR2 reads FQNEAQ (reference sequence). This CDR3 is 15 amino acids long. Trimming stripped 5 bases from V and 3 bases from J, with 16 bases between. CDR3 nucleotide sequence: TGTGCCAGCAGCCCCGAGGCCGGGACCGAAGAGACCCAGTACTTC. Translation gives CASSPEAGTEETQYF.

V is TRBV27 and J is TRBJ1-2; D gene ambiguous. The CDR3 is 13 amino acids. Germline V gives CDR1 MNHEY, CDR2 SMNVEV (reference sequence). V lost 6 bases and J lost 4, with 12 bases in between. The CDR3 reads CASRAGWAYGYTF. The CDR3 DNA reads TGTGCCAGCAGGGCAGGATGGGCCTATGGCTACACCTTC.

The genes are TRBV10-2 and TRBJ2-7; D uncertain. The CDR3 contains 12 residues. The V end was cut by 5 bases, the J end by 5 bases, with 10 bases between. Germline CDR1 is WSHSY and CDR2 is SAAADI. The CDR3 is CASSHSSDEQYF. Written as DNA, the CDR3 is TGCGCCAGCAGTCACTCGAGTGACGAGCAGTACTTC.

The genes are TRBV5-1 and TRBJ2-7, with D possibly TRBD1 on 6 matching bases. The germline V and J ends were trimmed by 1 base and 3 bases, with 17 bases remaining between them. Germline CDR1 reads SGHRS; CDR2 reads YFSETQ. The CDR3 has 16 residues. CDR3 coding DNA: TGCGCCAGCAGCTTGACTAGGTCAGGGGCCAACTACGAGCAGTACTTC. This codes for CASSLTRSGANYEQYF.

This clone showed up just once. V is TRBV4-1 and J is TRBJ1-1, with D possibly being TRBD1 (6 bases). The CDR3 has 13 amino acids. V was pared by 0 bases and J by 9 bases, with 11 bases between. CDR1 MGHRA and CDR2 YSYEKL come from the germline V gene. The CDR3 protein is CASSQDWGQQAFF. For the CDR3, the DNA is TGCGCCAGCAGCCAAGATTGGGGGCAACAAGCTTTCTTT.

The chain combines TRBV7-2 with TRBJ2-3, with D unclear. The ends were cut back, 5 bases at V and 6 bases at J, with 9 bases in the middle. CDR1 and CDR2 (germline): SGHTA, FQGNSA. The CDR3 is 12 residues long. The CDR3: CASSPDGDTQYF. The CDR3 DNA reads as TGTGCCAGCAGCCCAGATGGCGATACGCAGTATTTT.

V gene TRBV4-2 combines with J gene TRBJ2-2, with 7 bases lining up with TRBD2. Germline assignment: CDR1 LGHNA and CDR2 YNFKEQ. The CDR3 covers 18 residues. The ends lost 1 base at V and 5 bases at J; junction bases unmatched: 13. CDR3 amino acids: CASSQGKGSAGWTGELFF. CDR3 DNA sequence: TGTGCCAGCAGCCAAGGAAAAGGGTCAGCGGGGTGGACCGGGGAGCTGTTTTTT.

This chain joins TRBV6-1 and TRBJ1-2; 8 bases are a match to TRBD1. CDR1 and CDR2 (germline): MNHNS, SASEGT. J gave up 2 bases and V 7 bases, and 6 bases lay outside the gene matches. The CDR3 has 14 residues. CDR3 sequence: CASIIRDRNYGYTF. Here the CDR3 DNA reads TGTGCCAGCATCATCCGGGACAGGAACTATGGCTACACCTTC.

The chain has TRBV4-1 and TRBJ2-3, with TRBD2 matching 7 bases. With 1 base clipped from V and 2 bases from J, the junction kept 6 bases outside the gene matches. CDR3 length equals 16 residues. Germline V lookup: CDR1 MGHRA, CDR2 YSYEKL. CDR3 DNA sequence: TGCGCCAGCAGCCAAGTGGGGGGGTCCCACACAGATACGCAGTATTTT. It codes for CASSQVGGSHTDTQYF.